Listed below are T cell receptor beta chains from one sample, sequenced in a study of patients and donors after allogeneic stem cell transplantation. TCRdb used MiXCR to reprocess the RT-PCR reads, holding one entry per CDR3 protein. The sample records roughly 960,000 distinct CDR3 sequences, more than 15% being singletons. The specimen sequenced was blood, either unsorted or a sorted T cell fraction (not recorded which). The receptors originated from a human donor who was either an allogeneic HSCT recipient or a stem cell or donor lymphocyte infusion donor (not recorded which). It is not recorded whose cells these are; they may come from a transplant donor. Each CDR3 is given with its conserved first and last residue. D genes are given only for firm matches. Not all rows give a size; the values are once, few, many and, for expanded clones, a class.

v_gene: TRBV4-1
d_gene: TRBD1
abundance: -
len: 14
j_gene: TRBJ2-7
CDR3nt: TGCGCCCGAAGGGACAGGGACTTTCAAACCGAGCAGTACTTC
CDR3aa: CARRDRDFQTEQYF

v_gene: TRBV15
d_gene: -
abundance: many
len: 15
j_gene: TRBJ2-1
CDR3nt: TGTGCCACCCTAAGAGGGGCGGGGGCTTACAATGAGCAGTTCTTC
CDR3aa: CATLRGAGAYNEQFF

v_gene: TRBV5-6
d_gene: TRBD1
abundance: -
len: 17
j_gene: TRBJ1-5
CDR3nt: TGTGCCAGCAGCTTAAGTCGGACAGGTTATAGCAATCAGCCCCAGCATTTT
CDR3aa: CASSLSRTGYSNQPQHF

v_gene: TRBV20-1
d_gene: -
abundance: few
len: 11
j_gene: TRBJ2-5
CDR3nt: TGCAGTGCCCTAGCACAAGAGACCCAGTACTTC
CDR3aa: CSALAQETQYF

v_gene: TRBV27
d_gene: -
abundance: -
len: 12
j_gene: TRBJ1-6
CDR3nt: TGTGCCAGCAGCCTAGGGATTTCACCCCTCCACTTT
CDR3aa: CASSLGISPLHF

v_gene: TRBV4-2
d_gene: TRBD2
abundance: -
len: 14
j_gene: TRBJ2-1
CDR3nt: TGTGCCAGCAGCCCCGGGGTTAGCGGGAATGAGCAGTTCTTC
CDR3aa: CASSPGVSGNEQFF

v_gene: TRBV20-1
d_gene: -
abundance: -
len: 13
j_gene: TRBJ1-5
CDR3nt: TGCAGTGCTATTTCCCTCTTAAATCAGCCCCAGCATTTT
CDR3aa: CSAISLLNQPQHF

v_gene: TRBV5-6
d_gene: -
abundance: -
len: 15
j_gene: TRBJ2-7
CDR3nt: TGTGCCAGCACCTTTGACCAGGGGGGTCGGAACGAGCAGTACTTC
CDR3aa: CASTFDQGGRNEQYF

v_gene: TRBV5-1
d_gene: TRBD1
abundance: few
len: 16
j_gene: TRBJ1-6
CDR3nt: TGCGCCAGCAGCCTGAATAGAGGGGGCGAGGATTCACCCCTCCACTTT
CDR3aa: CASSLNRGGEDSPLHF

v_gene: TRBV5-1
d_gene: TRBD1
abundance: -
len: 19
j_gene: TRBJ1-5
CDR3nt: TGCGCCAGCAGCTTGGTTCCGGCAGGGGGACGGGGGCGCAATCAGCCCCAGCATTTT
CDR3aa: CASSLVPAGGRGRNQPQHF

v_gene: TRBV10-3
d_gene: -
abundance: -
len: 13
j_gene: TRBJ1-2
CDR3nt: TGTGCCATCAGCAGACCCGGGGACTATGGCTACACCTTC
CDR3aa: CAISRPGDYGYTF

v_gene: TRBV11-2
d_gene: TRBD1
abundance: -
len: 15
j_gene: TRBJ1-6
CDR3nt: TGTGCCAGCAGCTTAGAGGGACAGGGGGCTTCACCCCTCCACTTT
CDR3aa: CASSLEGQGASPLHF

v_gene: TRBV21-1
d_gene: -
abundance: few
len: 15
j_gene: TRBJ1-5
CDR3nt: TGTGCCAGCTCGCGGGTTAGTAGTAGCAATCAGCCCCAGCATTTT
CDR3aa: CASSRVSSSNQPQHF

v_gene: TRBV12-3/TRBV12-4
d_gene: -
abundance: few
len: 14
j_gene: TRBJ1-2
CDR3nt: TGTGCCAGCAGGTTAATGGGAGGAACGTATGGCTACACCTTC
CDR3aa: CASRLMGGTYGYTF

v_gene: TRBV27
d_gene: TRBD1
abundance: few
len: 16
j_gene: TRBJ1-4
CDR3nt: TGTGCCAGCAGCGGGGGACAGGGGGGACCGAATGAAAAACTGTTTTTT
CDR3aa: CASSGGQGGPNEKLFF

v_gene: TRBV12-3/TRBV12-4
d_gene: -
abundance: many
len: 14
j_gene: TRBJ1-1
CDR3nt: TGTGCCAGCAGTTTAAGGACACCGAACACTGAAGCTTTCTTT
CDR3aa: CASSLRTPNTEAFF

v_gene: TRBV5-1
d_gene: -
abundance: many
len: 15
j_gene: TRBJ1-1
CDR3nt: TGCGCCAGCAGCGGGGGGACGCGAGAGAACACTGAAGCTTTCTTT
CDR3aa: CASSGGTRENTEAFF

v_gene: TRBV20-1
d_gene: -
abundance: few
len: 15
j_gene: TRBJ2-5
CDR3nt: TGCAGTGCTAGAGATGGGGAGACTGCCAAAGAGACCCAGTACTTC
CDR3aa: CSARDGETAKETQYF

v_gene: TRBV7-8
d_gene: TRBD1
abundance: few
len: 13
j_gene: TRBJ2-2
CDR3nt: TGTGGGACCATACAGGGGTCCACCGGGGAGCTGTTTTTT
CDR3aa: CGTIQGSTGELFF

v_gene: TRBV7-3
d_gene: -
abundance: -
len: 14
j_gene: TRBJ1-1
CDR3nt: TGTGCCAGCAGCCCTGTGGGGCTGAACACTGAAGCTTTCTTT
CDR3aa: CASSPVGLNTEAFF

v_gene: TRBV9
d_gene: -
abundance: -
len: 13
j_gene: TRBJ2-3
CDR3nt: TGTGCCAGCAGCGTAGGTCCGCACGATACGCAGTATTTT
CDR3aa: CASSVGPHDTQYF

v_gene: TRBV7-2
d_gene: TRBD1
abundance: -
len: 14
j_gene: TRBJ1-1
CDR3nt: TGTGCCAGCAGGCAAAGACAGGGGGGCACTGAAGCTTTCTTT
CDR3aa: CASRQRQGGTEAFF

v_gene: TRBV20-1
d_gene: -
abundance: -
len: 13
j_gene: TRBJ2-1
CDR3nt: TGCAGTGCTACCCGTGGGAACTACAATGAGCAGTTCTTC
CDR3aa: CSATRGNYNEQFF

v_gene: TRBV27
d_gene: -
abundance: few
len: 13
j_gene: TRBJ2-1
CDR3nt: TGTGCCAGCAGTGGAGGATGGGGGGATGAGCAGTTCTTC
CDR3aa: CASSGGWGDEQFF

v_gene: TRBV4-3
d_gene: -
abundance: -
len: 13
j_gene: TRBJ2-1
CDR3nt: TGCGCCAGCAGCCGGGACGGGACGTCGGGGTCGTTCTTC
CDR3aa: CASSRDGTSGSFF

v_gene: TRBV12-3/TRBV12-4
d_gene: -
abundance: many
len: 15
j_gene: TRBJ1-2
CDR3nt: TGTGCCAGCAGCCCAGAGGGCGGCCCACGCTATGGCTACACCTTC
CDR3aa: CASSPEGGPRYGYTF

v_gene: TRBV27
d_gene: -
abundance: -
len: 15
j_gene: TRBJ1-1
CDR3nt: TGTGCCAGCATTCTTAGTCGGAGGGGCGACACTGAAGCTTTCTTT
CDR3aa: CASILSRRGDTEAFF

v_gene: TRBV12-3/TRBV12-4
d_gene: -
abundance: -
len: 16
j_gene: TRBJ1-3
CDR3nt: TGTGCCAGCAATGACGACAGACCCTACTCTGGAAACACCATATATTTT
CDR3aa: CASNDDRPYSGNTIYF

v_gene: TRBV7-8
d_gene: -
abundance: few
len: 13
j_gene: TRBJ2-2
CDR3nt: TGTGCCAGCAGCCAAATCGACACCGGGGAGCTGTTTTTT
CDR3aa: CASSQIDTGELFF

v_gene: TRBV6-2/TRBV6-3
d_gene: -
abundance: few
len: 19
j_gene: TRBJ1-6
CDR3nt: TGTGCCAGCAGTCGGACCGAGCCCTCCCTGATTATCGGGAATTCACCCCTCCACTTT
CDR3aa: CASSRTEPSLIIGNSPLHF

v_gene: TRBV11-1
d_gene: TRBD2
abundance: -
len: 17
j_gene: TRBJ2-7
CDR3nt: TGTGCCAGCAGTTGGGGGACTAGCGGGAGGCAATACTACGAGCAGTACTTC
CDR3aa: CASSWGTSGRQYYEQYF

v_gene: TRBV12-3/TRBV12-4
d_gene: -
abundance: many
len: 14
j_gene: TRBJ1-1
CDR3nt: TGTGCCAGCAGTTCCGGGACAATGAACACTGAAGCTTTCTTT
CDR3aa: CASSSGTMNTEAFF

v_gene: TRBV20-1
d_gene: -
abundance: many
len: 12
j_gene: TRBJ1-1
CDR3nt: TGCAGTGCCCGCGTCATGAACACTGAAGCTTTCTTT
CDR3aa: CSARVMNTEAFF

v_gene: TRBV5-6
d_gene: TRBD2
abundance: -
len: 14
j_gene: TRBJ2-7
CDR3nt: TGTGCCAGCAGCGGGGGGGTGGTATCCTACGAGCAGTACTTC
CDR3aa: CASSGGVVSYEQYF

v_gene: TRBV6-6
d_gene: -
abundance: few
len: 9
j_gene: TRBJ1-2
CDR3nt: TGTGCCAGCAGCAATGGCTACACCTTC
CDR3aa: CASSNGYTF

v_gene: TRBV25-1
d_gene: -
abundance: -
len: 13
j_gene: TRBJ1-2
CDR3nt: TGTGCCAGCGACAGGCGAGGCGGCTATGGCTACACCTTC
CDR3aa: CASDRRGGYGYTF

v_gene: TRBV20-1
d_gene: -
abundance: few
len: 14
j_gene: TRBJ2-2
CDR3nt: TGCAGTGCTAGACCCGCGGGGGCACCCGGGGAGCTGTTTTTT
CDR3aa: CSARPAGAPGELFF

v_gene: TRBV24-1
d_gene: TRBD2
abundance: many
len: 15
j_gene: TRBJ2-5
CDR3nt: TGTGCCACCAGCCCCACTAGCGGGAGTTTGGAGACCCAGTACTTC
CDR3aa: CATSPTSGSLETQYF

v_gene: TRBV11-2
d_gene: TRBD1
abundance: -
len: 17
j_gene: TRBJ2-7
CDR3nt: TGTGCCAGCATCCTCCGAATTACCGGGACAGGGGTCTACGAGCAGTACTTC
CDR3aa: CASILRITGTGVYEQYF

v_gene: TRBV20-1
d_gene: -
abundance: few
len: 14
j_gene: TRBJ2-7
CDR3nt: TGCAGTGGGGCCCTAGTCGTAGGTCCCTACGAGCAGTACTTC
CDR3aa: CSGALVVGPYEQYF

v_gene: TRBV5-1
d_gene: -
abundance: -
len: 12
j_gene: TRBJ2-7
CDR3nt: TGCGCCAGCAGCTTATCCGGGGGCGTGCAGTACTTC
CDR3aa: CASSLSGGVQYF

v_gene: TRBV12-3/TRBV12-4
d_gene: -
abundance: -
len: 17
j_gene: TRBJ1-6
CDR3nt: TGTGCCAGCAGTTACAGGAGAACTTACTCCTATAATTCACCCCTCCACTTT
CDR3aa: CASSYRRTYSYNSPLHF

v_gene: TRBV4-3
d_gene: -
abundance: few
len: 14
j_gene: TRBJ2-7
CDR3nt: TGCGCCAGCAGCCAAGAGCATGAGGGCCCCGAGCAGTACTTC
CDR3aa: CASSQEHEGPEQYF

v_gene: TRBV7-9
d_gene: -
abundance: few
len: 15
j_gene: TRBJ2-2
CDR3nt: TGTGCCAGCAGCTTTATCGGGGAGAACACCGGGGAGCTGTTTTTT
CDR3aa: CASSFIGENTGELFF

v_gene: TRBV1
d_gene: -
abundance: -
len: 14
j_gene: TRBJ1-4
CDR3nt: TGCACCAGCAGCAGCGAGGGGAGTAAGGAAAAACTGTTTTTT
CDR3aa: CTSSSEGSKEKLFF

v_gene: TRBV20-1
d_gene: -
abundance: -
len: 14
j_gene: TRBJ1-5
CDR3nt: TGCAGTGCTATACCCGACAGTAGCAATCAGCCCCAGCATTTT
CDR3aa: CSAIPDSSNQPQHF

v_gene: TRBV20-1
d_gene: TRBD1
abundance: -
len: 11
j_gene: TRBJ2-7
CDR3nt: TGCAGTGCCGGACAGGACTACGAGCAGTACTTC
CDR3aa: CSAGQDYEQYF

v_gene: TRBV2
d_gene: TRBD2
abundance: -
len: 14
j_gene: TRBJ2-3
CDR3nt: TGTGCCGGAAGTGGGCTAGCGGCCGTGGATACGCAGTATTTT
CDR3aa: CAGSGLAAVDTQYF

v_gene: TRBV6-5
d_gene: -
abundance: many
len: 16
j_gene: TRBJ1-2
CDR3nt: TGTGCCAGCAGTTACTTCCCCGTGGGTAGCCCTGGTGGCTACACCTTC
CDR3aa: CASSYFPVGSPGGYTF

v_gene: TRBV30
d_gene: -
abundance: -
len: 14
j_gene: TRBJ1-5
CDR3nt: TGTGCCTGGGCTACAGGGATAGGCAATCAGCCCCAGCATTTT
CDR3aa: CAWATGIGNQPQHF

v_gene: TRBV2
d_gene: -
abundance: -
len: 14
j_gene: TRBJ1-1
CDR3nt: TGTGCCAGCCCTGGTCAGGGGCTGAACACTGAAGCTTTCTTT
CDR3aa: CASPGQGLNTEAFF

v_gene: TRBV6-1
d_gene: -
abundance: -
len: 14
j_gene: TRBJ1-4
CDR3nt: TGTGCCAGCAGTCGGACAAGAACTAATGAAAAACTGTTTTTT
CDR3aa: CASSRTRTNEKLFF

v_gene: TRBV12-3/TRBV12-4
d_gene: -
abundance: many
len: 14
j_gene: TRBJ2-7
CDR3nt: TGTGCCAGCACCCTCTCGGGGAGCTCCTACGAGCAGTACTTC
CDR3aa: CASTLSGSSYEQYF